Sequencing of this TCR beta chain was carried out in a study of blood T cell repertoires in COVID-19. V dropped 9 bases and J dropped 5 bases, with 10 bases sitting between them. CDR1 is SNHLY and CDR2 is FYNNEI in the germline V gene. This CDR3 comprises 11 residues. In this sample, this clone turned up a few times. Data came from immunoSEQ multiplex PCR; TCRdb stores just in-frame clones and leaves some out. The sample consists of over 200,000 clones, 83% of them appearing once. Sequenced input: peripheral blood. The gene calls are TRBV2 and TRBJ2-5; tentative D call: TRBD1 (6 bases). This TCR was sampled from a man older than 75 with acute or convalescent COVID-19. The CDR3 reads CARQGEETQYF. CDR3 in DNA: TGTGCCAGACAGGGTGAGGAGACCCAGTACTTC.